This is a list of T cell receptor beta chains from one sample in a study of blood T cell repertoires in COVID-19. Measured with immunoSEQ multiplex PCR; TCRdb has only the in-frame clones, and not every one. Of 160,000 or so clones listed, about four fifths are singletons. The material sequenced was peripheral blood. These receptors were collected from an older man who had recovered from COVID-19. CDR3s include the opening cysteine and the closing phenylalanine or tryptophan. A D gene is named only where the DNA matches it firmly. Size values are once, few and many counts, or a class for expanded clones, and some rows have none.

V gene: TRBV29-1; D gene: TRBD2; J gene: TRBJ2-3; clone size: -; CDR3 protein: CSVSPGTSGSRDTQYF; CDR3 DNA: TGCAGCGTCTCACCCGGGACTAGCGGGAGTCGAGATACGCAGTATTTT
V gene: TRBV30; D gene: -; J gene: TRBJ1-2; clone size: -; CDR3 protein: CAWSTNYGYTF; CDR3 DNA: TGTGCCTGGAGCACTAACTATGGCTACACCTTC
V gene: TRBV27; D gene: -; J gene: TRBJ2-6; clone size: -; CDR3 protein: CASSFGGSTGANVLTF; CDR3 DNA: TGTGCCAGCAGTTTTGGGGGGAGTACAGGGGCCAACGTCCTGACTTTC
V gene: TRBV6-5; D gene: -; J gene: TRBJ2-7; clone size: once; CDR3 protein: CASRVAASYEQYF; CDR3 DNA: TGTGCCAGCAGGGTAGCGGCGTCCTACGAGCAGTACTTC
V gene: TRBV28; D gene: TRBD2; J gene: TRBJ2-7; clone size: few; CDR3 protein: CASSRGTSGSGYEQYF; CDR3 DNA: TGTGCCAGCAGTCGAGGGACTAGCGGGAGCGGGTACGAGCAGTACTTC
V gene: TRBV3-1/TRBV3-2; D gene: TRBD1; J gene: TRBJ2-1; clone size: -; CDR3 protein: CASSQDPPGGVDEQFF; CDR3 DNA: TGTGCCAGCAGCCAAGACCCTCCAGGGGGCGTGGATGAGCAGTTCTTC
V gene: TRBV20-1; D gene: -; J gene: TRBJ1-5; clone size: -; CDR3 protein: CSASIYPGGNQPQHF; CDR3 DNA: TGCAGTGCCAGTATCTATCCAGGAGGGAATCAGCCCCAGCATTTT
V gene: TRBV19; D gene: -; J gene: TRBJ1-1; clone size: -; CDR3 protein: CASSKRGLTEAFF; CDR3 DNA: TGTGCCAGTAGTAAAAGGGGCCTCACTGAAGCTTTCTTT
V gene: TRBV6-5; D gene: -; J gene: TRBJ2-7; clone size: -; CDR3 protein: CASSPSAYSYEQYF; CDR3 DNA: TGTGCCAGCAGTCCTAGCGCCTACTCCTACGAGCAGTACTTC
V gene: TRBV6-6; D gene: -; J gene: TRBJ2-5; clone size: -; CDR3 protein: CASQPEASRETQYF; CDR3 DNA: TGTGCCAGCCAGCCCGAGGCTAGCCGAGAGACCCAGTACTTC
V gene: TRBV2; D gene: -; J gene: TRBJ2-7; clone size: -; CDR3 protein: CASSHYEQYF; CDR3 DNA: TGTGCCAGCAGTCACTACGAGCAGTACTTC
V gene: TRBV28; D gene: -; J gene: TRBJ1-6; clone size: -; CDR3 protein: CASSLGGSYNSPLHF; CDR3 DNA: TGTGCCAGCAGTTTGGGGGGCTCCTATAATTCACCCCTCCACTTT
V gene: TRBV19; D gene: -; J gene: TRBJ2-1; clone size: -; CDR3 protein: CASSIAPWEEQFF; CDR3 DNA: TGTGCCAGTAGTATAGCCCCCTGGGAGGAGCAGTTCTTC
V gene: TRBV5-4; D gene: -; J gene: TRBJ1-1; clone size: -; CDR3 protein: CASSKSGTGGGTEAFF; CDR3 DNA: TGTGCCAGCAGCAAATCCGGGACTGGAGGCGGCACTGAAGCTTTCTTT
V gene: TRBV28; D gene: TRBD2; J gene: TRBJ2-5; clone size: -; CDR3 protein: CASSPAGTMASGDQETQYF; CDR3 DNA: TGTGCCAGCAGCCCCGCCGGTACCATGGCTAGCGGGGACCAAGAGACCCAGTACTTC
V gene: TRBV24-1; D gene: TRBD2; J gene: TRBJ2-1; clone size: -; CDR3 protein: CATSPAGKNEQFF; CDR3 DNA: TGTGCCACCAGTCCAGCGGGGAAGAATGAGCAGTTCTTC
V gene: TRBV28; D gene: TRBD1; J gene: TRBJ2-3; clone size: -; CDR3 protein: CASSPGDRYTDTQYF; CDR3 DNA: TGTGCCAGCAGCCCCGGGGACAGATACACAGATACGCAGTATTTT
V gene: TRBV5-1; D gene: TRBD2; J gene: TRBJ2-1; clone size: -; CDR3 protein: CASSSNSGGSYNEQFF; CDR3 DNA: TGCGCCAGCAGCTCAAATAGCGGGGGCTCCTACAATGAGCAGTTCTTC
V gene: TRBV7-9; D gene: -; J gene: TRBJ2-1; clone size: -; CDR3 protein: CASSPTLSSYNEQFF; CDR3 DNA: TGTGCCAGCAGCCCAACGTTGAGCTCCTACAATGAGCAGTTCTTC
V gene: TRBV6-5; D gene: TRBD1; J gene: TRBJ1-2; clone size: -; CDR3 protein: CASRTGTGGWGYTF; CDR3 DNA: TGTGCCAGCAGGACCGGGACAGGGGGCTGGGGCTACACCTTC
V gene: TRBV28; D gene: TRBD1; J gene: TRBJ1-5; clone size: few; CDR3 protein: CASSWGTGLQPQHF; CDR3 DNA: TGTGCCAGCAGTTGGGGGACAGGGTTGCAGCCCCAGCATTTT
V gene: TRBV5-1; D gene: -; J gene: TRBJ2-1; clone size: -; CDR3 protein: CASSLEAGSYNEQFF; CDR3 DNA: TGCGCCAGCAGCTTGGAGGCAGGTTCCTACAATGAGCAGTTCTTC
V gene: TRBV27; D gene: -; J gene: TRBJ2-2; clone size: -; CDR3 protein: CASSFRGGTNTGELFF; CDR3 DNA: TGTGCCAGCAGTTTTCGAGGGGGTACGAACACCGGGGAGCTGTTTTTT
V gene: TRBV18; D gene: -; J gene: TRBJ2-1; clone size: -; CDR3 protein: CASSPGRLAPEQFF; CDR3 DNA: TGTGCCAGCTCACCTGGTCGCCTAGCTCCTGAGCAGTTCTTC
V gene: TRBV27; D gene: TRBD2; J gene: TRBJ2-1; clone size: -; CDR3 protein: CASSIPTSGSYNEQFF; CDR3 DNA: TGTGCCAGCAGTATTCCTACTAGCGGCTCCTACAATGAGCAGTTCTTC
V gene: TRBV7-9; D gene: TRBD2; J gene: TRBJ2-1; clone size: -; CDR3 protein: CASSLGRIGLAGQNEQFF; CDR3 DNA: TGTGCCAGCAGCTTAGGAAGGATCGGACTAGCGGGACAGAATGAGCAGTTCTTC
V gene: TRBV7-2; D gene: TRBD1; J gene: TRBJ2-1; clone size: -; CDR3 protein: CASSRTGTGLGEQFF; CDR3 DNA: TGTGCCAGCAGCCGGACCGGGACAGGGCTGGGGGAGCAGTTCTTC
V gene: TRBV29-1; D gene: -; J gene: TRBJ2-1; clone size: -; CDR3 protein: CSVEASDSYNEQFF; CDR3 DNA: TGCAGCGTTGAAGCTAGCGACTCCTACAATGAGCAGTTCTTC
V gene: TRBV18; D gene: TRBD1; J gene: TRBJ2-6; clone size: -; CDR3 protein: CASSLSTGSISGANVLTF; CDR3 DNA: TGTGCCAGCTCACTCTCGACAGGGTCTATCTCTGGGGCCAACGTCCTGACTTTC
V gene: TRBV19; D gene: TRBD1; J gene: TRBJ1-1; clone size: -; CDR3 protein: CASSRTGTGNTEAFF; CDR3 DNA: TGTGCCAGTAGCAGGACCGGGACAGGGAACACTGAAGCTTTCTTT
V gene: TRBV13; D gene: TRBD2; J gene: TRBJ2-1; clone size: -; CDR3 protein: CASSLGKGGLAGYNEQFF; CDR3 DNA: TGTGCCAGCAGCTTAGGTAAAGGGGGACTAGCGGGTTACAATGAGCAGTTCTTC
V gene: TRBV7-2; D gene: -; J gene: TRBJ2-5; clone size: few; CDR3 protein: CASSLVASQETQYF; CDR3 DNA: TGTGCCAGCAGCTTAGTGGCTAGCCAAGAGACCCAGTACTTC
V gene: TRBV7-9; D gene: TRBD1; J gene: TRBJ2-1; clone size: once; CDR3 protein: CASRQSGTGNNEQFF; CDR3 DNA: TGTGCCAGCAGGCAGTCCGGGACAGGGAACAATGAGCAGTTCTTC
V gene: TRBV30; D gene: -; J gene: TRBJ1-3; clone size: -; CDR3 protein: CAWSVGQSSGNTIYF; CDR3 DNA: TGTGCCTGGAGTGTTGGACAGAGCTCTGGAAACACCATATATTTT
V gene: TRBV5-1; D gene: -; J gene: TRBJ1-3; clone size: -; CDR3 protein: CASSLSGPYPGNTIYF; CDR3 DNA: TGCGCCAGCAGCTTGTCAGGCCCCTACCCTGGAAACACCATATATTTT